This T cell receptor beta chain was retrieved from a study of T cell repertoires in ileal Crohn's disease. The assay was immunoSEQ multiplex PCR, and TCRdb's table has in-frame clones only and misses some. The sample includes tens of thousands of clones, roughly 91% seen only once; the top ten take over 2%. Per germline, CDR1 SGHDT and CDR2 YYEEEE. After removal of 3 bases from V and 4 bases from J, the junction contained 8 bases not matched to a gene. The CDR3 contains 15 residues. Time point in this sample: neoterminal ileum biopsy at postoperative endoscopy, about 6 months after surgery. The chain employs TRBV5-6 and TRBJ1-1; 8 positions match TRBD1. Sequencing was done on a sample of ileal tissue. The sequence was collected from an adult with Crohn's disease. The CDR3 sequence: CASSSRTGWGTEAFF. The CDR3 region has the DNA TGTGCCAGCAGCTCGAGGACAGGGTGGGGCACTGAAGCTTTCTTT.